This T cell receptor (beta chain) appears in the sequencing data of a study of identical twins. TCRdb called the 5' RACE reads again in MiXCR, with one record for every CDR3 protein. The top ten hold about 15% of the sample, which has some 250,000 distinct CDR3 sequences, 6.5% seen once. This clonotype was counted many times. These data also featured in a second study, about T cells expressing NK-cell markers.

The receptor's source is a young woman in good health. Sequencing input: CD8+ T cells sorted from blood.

The CDR3 DNA follows: TGTGCCAGCAGCTGGAGCTACACTGAAGCTTTCTTT. This encodes CASSWSYTEAFF. J is TRBJ1-1 and V is TRBV7-9; unclear D gene. Germline V CDR1 and CDR2: SEHNR, FQNEAQ (reference sequence). The CDR3 extends over 12 amino acids. The V and J ends lost 4 bases and 3 bases respectively, with 6 bases between them.